Included here is one T cell receptor (beta chain) sequence, with context. The sample is drawn from a study of patients and donors after allogeneic stem cell transplantation. TCRdb independently ran MiXCR on the RT-PCR reads; one entry per CDR3 protein. The sample includes under 170,000 distinct CDR3 sequences, approximately 35% of them seen just once. The CDR3 totals 14 residues. Germline CDR1 and CDR2: MNHEY and SVGEGT. Losses at the gene ends were 6 bases for V and 6 bases for J; bases not matched to a gene: 3. J is TRBJ1-5 and V is TRBV6-2 or TRBV6-3; 12 nucleotides align to TRBD1. The sample consisted of blood, either unsorted or a sorted T cell fraction (not recorded which). The sequence was collected from a human donor who was either an allogeneic HSCT recipient or a stem cell or donor lymphocyte infusion donor (not recorded which). It is not recorded whose cells these are; they may come from a transplant donor. The CDR3 bases are TGTGCCAGCAGGGGGACAGGGGGCTCTCAGCCCCAGCATTTT. It is translated as CASRGTGGSQPQHF.